This passage covers 28 T cell receptor beta chains from one sample sequenced in a study of OX40 agonist ivuxolimab in advanced cancers. Data came from immunoSEQ multiplex PCR; TCRdb stores just in-frame clones and leaves some out. The sample holds about 22,000 clones, more than 75% seen once. The specimen comprised CD4+ or CD8+ T cells sorted from blood, sampled in a trial of the OX40 agonist ivuxolimab. Receptors originate from an adult with an advanced solid tumor such as melanoma, head and neck, liver or kidney cancer.

The V and J genes are TRBV9 and TRBJ2-1; no clear D gene. In germline, CDR1 is SGDLS, CDR2 YYNGEE. This CDR3 region has 12 residues. The ends were cut back, 1 base at V and 5 bases at J, with 4 bases in the middle. CDR3 amino acids: CASSVWHNEQFF. CDR3 DNA sequence: TGTGCCAGCAGCGTATGGCACAATGAGCAGTTCTTC.

This clone has only one observation. The chain uses TRBV5-1 and TRBJ2-7; D call uncertain. Trimming left V 3 bases short and J 2 bases short, with 12 bases between. The CDR3 runs 14 residues. Germline lookup yields CDR1 SGHRS and CDR2 YFSETQ. The chain's CDR3 is CASSSYGAPYEQYF. As DNA, the CDR3 is TGCGCCAGCAGCTCGTACGGTGCCCCCTACGAGCAGTACTTC.

The V call is TRBV2, the J call TRBJ2-7; 9 nucleotides line up with TRBD1. CDR3 length: 13 residues. Losses at the gene ends were 6 bases for V and 6 bases for J; bases not matched to a gene: 6. Germline CDR1 and CDR2: SNHLY and FYNNEI. The CDR3 nucleotides read TGTGCCAGCAGGGACAGGGGATCCCCCGAGCAGTACTTC. Amino acid sequence: CASRDRGSPEQYF. Looking up the rest from reference TRBV2 and TRBJ2-7 gives the full variable domain: EPEVTQTPSHQVTQMGQEVILRCVPISNHLYFYWYRQILGQKVEFLVSFYNNEISEKSEIFDDQFSVERPDGSNFTLKIRSTKLEDSAMYFCASRDRGSPEQYFGPGTRLTVT.

The sample holds a few counts of this clone. V usage is TRBV25-1 and J usage is TRBJ2-1, with TRBD2 matching over 8 bases. This CDR3 is 13 amino acids long. CDR1 MGHDK and CDR2 SYGVNS come from the germline V gene. The ends lost 6 bases at V and 5 bases at J; junction bases unmatched: 3. The CDR3 loop is CASRRTSNNEQFF. The CDR3 coding sequence is TGTGCCAGCAGGAGGACTAGCAACAATGAGCAGTTCTTC.

The chain combines TRBV13 with TRBJ2-7, with 7 bases fitting TRBD2. J was trimmed by 7 bases and V by 1 base; bases with no gene match: 7. Germline assignment: CDR1 PRHDT and CDR2 FYEKMQ (reference sequence). The CDR3 contains 14 residues. The CDR3, as DNA: TGTGCCAGCAGCTTAGAAGCGGGAAGGGGAGAGCAGTACTTC. Its protein product is CASSLEAGRGEQYF.

This chain uses TRBV7-8 with TRBJ1-2, with D uncertain. The CDR3 covers 13 residues. CDR1 is SGHVS, CDR2 FQNEAQ, per germline. V lost 5 bases and J lost 4, with 11 bases in between. The CDR3 DNA is TGTGCCAGCAGCCTACCTGGGCTCTATGGCTACACCTTC. Protein: CASSLPGLYGYTF.

The rearrangement uses TRBV10-3 and TRBJ2-7; the match to TRBD2 covers 12 bases. This CDR3 is 16 amino acids long. Trimming at V came to 4 bases and at J to 4 bases, leaving 8 bases not matched to a gene. The V gene's germline CDR1 is ENHRY and CDR2 SYGVKD. The CDR3 sequence: CAISVLLAGGGYEQYF. CDR3 DNA sequence: TGTGCCATCAGTGTCTTACTAGCGGGAGGAGGGTACGAGCAGTACTTC.

This clone has a handful of counts. As DNA, the CDR3 is TGTGCCACCGCACCCCCCCCTGAGCAGTTCTTC. This gives the protein CATAPPPEQFF. The chain combines TRBV5-6 with TRBJ2-1; no reliable D call. Trimming stripped 9 bases from V and 9 bases from J, with 13 bases between. This CDR3 is 11 amino acids long. Germline-derived CDR1 and CDR2 are SGHDT and YYEEEE.

J is TRBJ2-1 and V is TRBV30; a weak D match, TRBD1 (7 bases). Germline values: CDR1 GTSNPN, CDR2 SVGIG (reference sequence). The V end lost 3 bases, the J end lost 0 bases, and 12 bases lay between the germline ends. The CDR3 has 15 residues. The CDR3 reads CAWRGGQSSYNEQFF. DNA of the CDR3: TGTGCCTGGAGGGGGGGACAGAGCTCCTACAATGAGCAGTTCTTC.

This rearrangement joins TRBV29-1 to TRBJ2-1, with TRBD2 matching 11 bases. After removal of 7 bases from V and 6 bases from J, the junction contained 8 bases not matched to a gene. The CDR3 sequence is 14 residues long. Per germline, CDR1 SQVTM and CDR2 ANQGSEA. The CDR3 bases are TGCAGCGCCCACGGGCTAGCGGGAGGCAATGAGCAGTTCTTC. Its translation: CSAHGLAGGNEQFF.

The chain combines TRBV10-1 with TRBJ2-1, with TRBD2 matching 9 bases. The length of the CDR3 is 14 residues. Germline trimming cut 6 bases from V and 9 bases from J; bases unmatched to any gene: 9. Germline assignment: CDR1 WNHNN and CDR2 SYGVQD (reference sequence). The CDR3 DNA reads as TGCGCCAGCAGCCCGGGACTAGCAACTGGTGAGCAGTTCTTC. Translation gives CASSPGLATGEQFF.

CDR3 sequence: CASSPPSATGELFF. CDR3 DNA sequence: TGTGCCAGCAGCCCTCCGAGTGCGACCGGGGAGCTGTTTTTT. V usage is TRBV7-8 and J usage is TRBJ2-2; D unclear. The germline V gene encodes CDR1 SGHVS and CDR2 FQNEAQ. The CDR3 runs 14 residues. V was shortened by 5 bases and J by 5 bases, with 12 bases between the two germline ends.

This chain joins TRBV27 and TRBJ2-1; tentatively, D is TRBD2 (7 bases). V was pared by 4 bases and J by 4 bases, with 14 bases between. The length of the CDR3 is 15 residues. Germline V lookup: CDR1 MNHEY, CDR2 SMNVEV (reference sequence). CDR3 bases: TGTGCCAGCAGTTCGCTGGGGGGGGCATACAATGAGCAGTTCTTC. Translated, it gives CASSSLGGAYNEQFF.

This clone has just a few counts. This rearrangement joins TRBV6-4 to TRBJ2-1; 9 bases agree with TRBD2. V was pared by 4 bases and J by 5 bases, with 3 bases of the junction left unmatched. The germline CDR1 and CDR2 sequences are MRHNA and SNTAGT. The CDR3 has 14 amino acids. CDR3 DNA: TGTGCCAGCAGTGTAGCGGGAGATCACAATGAGCAGTTCTTC. As protein: CASSVAGDHNEQFF.

The chain carries TRBV6-5 and TRBJ2-5; D is unresolved. This CDR3 spans 12 amino acids. Trimming took 0 bases from V and 5 from J, leaving 4 bases between them. The germline V gene encodes CDR1 MNHEY and CDR2 SVGAGI. The CDR3 coding sequence is TGTGCCAGCAGTTACTCGGGGGAGACCCAGTACTTC. Its translation: CASSYSGETQYF.

This sequence joins TRBV5-1 and TRBJ2-7; unclear D gene. V lost 5 bases and J lost 4, with 16 bases in between. Per the germline V gene, CDR1 is SGHRS and CDR2 is YFSETQ. The CDR3 has 14 residues. CDR3 residues: CASRWQAPDYEQYF. The CDR3 coding sequence is TGCGCCAGCAGATGGCAGGCCCCGGATTACGAGCAGTACTTC. Full variable domain (remainder filled in from reference TRBV5-1 and TRBJ2-7): KAGVTQTPRYLIKTRGQQVTLSCSPISGHRSVSWYQQTPGQGLQFLFEYFSETQRNKGNFPGRFSGRQFSNSRSEMNVSTLELGDSALYLCASRWQAPDYEQYFGPGTRLTVT.

The chain employs TRBV2 and TRBJ2-7; 9 positions match TRBD1. Trimming at V came to 5 bases and at J to 6 bases, leaving 5 bases not matched to a gene. This CDR3 spans 13 amino acids. CDR1 is SNHLY and CDR2 is FYNNEI in the germline V gene. CDR3 protein: CASSWTGAIEQYF. Here the CDR3 DNA reads TGTGCCAGCAGTTGGACAGGGGCCATCGAGCAGTACTTC.

V is TRBV4-1 and J is TRBJ1-5; tentatively, D is TRBD1 (6 bases). Trimming removed 0 bases at V and 1 base at J, with 10 bases between. The CDR3 covers 16 residues. The germline V gene has CDR1 MGHRA and CDR2 YSYEKL. The CDR3: CASSQDRGPSNQPQHF. The DNA of the CDR3 is TGCGCCAGCAGCCAAGATCGGGGGCCCAGCAATCAGCCCCAGCATTTT.

J is TRBJ2-3 and V is TRBV15; 8 bases map to TRBD2. This CDR3 is 15 amino acids long. Germline V gene lookup returns CDR1 LNHNV and CDR2 YYDKDF (reference sequence). Losses at the gene ends were 9 bases for V and 2 bases for J; bases not matched to a gene: 10. CDR3 protein: CATHGGEAYTDTQYF. The CDR3 nucleotides read TGTGCCACTCACGGGGGGGAGGCATACACAGATACGCAGTATTTT.

The V call is TRBV29-1, the J call TRBJ1-2; 7 bases fit TRBD1. This CDR3 has 15 amino acids. Germline assignment: CDR1 SQVTM and CDR2 ANQGSEA. Trimming removed 0 bases from V and 1 base from J; junction bases left unmatched: 5. The CDR3 nucleotides read TGCAGCGTTGAAGAGGGGGACAGCGTTAACTATGGCTACACCTTC. Translation gives CSVEEGDSVNYGYTF.

J is TRBJ2-5 and V is TRBV7-6; TRBD2 matches 13 bases. Germline assignment: CDR1 SGHVS and CDR2 FNYEAQ. This CDR3 spans 17 amino acids. J was trimmed by 7 bases and V by 6 bases; bases with no gene match: 14. The CDR3 coding sequence is TGTGCCAGCAGTCTCGGACTAGCGGGAGTTGTTGTGGCGACCCAGTACTTC. It yields the protein CASSLGLAGVVVATQYF.

This CDR3 reads CASSLFSGSAYTEAFF. For the CDR3, the DNA is TGTGCCAGCAGTTTATTTTCAGGGTCGGCGTACACTGAAGCTTTCTTT. The chain couples TRBV28 to TRBJ1-1; D is possibly TRBD1 (5 bases). From germline, CDR1 is MDHEN and CDR2 SYDVKM. Trimming took 1 base from V and 3 from J, leaving 15 bases between them. CDR3 length: 16 amino acids. The full variable domain, in which reference TRBV28 and TRBJ1-1 provide the parts outside the CDR3, is DVKVTQSSRYLVKRTGEKVFLECVQDMDHENMFWYRQDPGLGLRLIYFSYDVKMKEKGDIPEGYSVSREKKERFSLILESASTNQTSMYLCASSLFSGSAYTEAFFGQGTRLTVV.

The gene calls are TRBV9 and TRBJ2-1; 10 positions agree with TRBD1. Trimming took 3 bases from V and 6 from J; bases not matched to a gene: 6. This CDR3 contains 15 residues. Germline V gene data show CDR1 as SGDLS and CDR2 as YYNGEE. In nucleotides, the CDR3 is TGTGCCAGCAGCGAAGGGACAGGGGATTCCAATGAGCAGTTCTTC. It encodes CASSEGTGDSNEQFF.

This clone was seen once. The V and J genes are TRBV5-1 and TRBJ1-3, with D maybe TRBD1 (6 bases). The CDR3 is 16 amino acids. V dropped 0 bases and J dropped 3 bases, with 13 bases sitting between them. Germline assignment: CDR1 SGHRS and CDR2 YFSETQ. The CDR3 sequence: CASSLDPRGNGNTIYF. Here the CDR3 DNA reads TGCGCCAGCAGCTTGGACCCAAGGGGGAATGGAAACACCATATATTTT.

J is TRBJ2-3 and V is TRBV7-9; D remains ambiguous. The V gene lost 4 bases and the J gene lost 5 bases, with 13 bases spanning the gap. Germline V gene lookup returns CDR1 SEHNR and CDR2 FQNEAQ (reference sequence). The CDR3 runs to 14 residues. Here the CDR3 DNA reads TGTGCCAGCAGCTCCCCAGGACCGATAGATACGCAGTATTTT. The encoded protein is CASSSPGPIDTQYF.

V usage is TRBV7-9 and J usage is TRBJ2-5; a possible D gene is TRBD2 (6 bases). CDR1 SEHNR and CDR2 FQNEAQ come from the germline V gene (reference sequence). V was pared by 4 bases and J by 5 bases, with 17 bases between. This CDR3 has 15 amino acids. Written as DNA, the CDR3 is TGTGCCAGCAGCTCGGGGACGGGGGAAGTGGAGACCCAGTACTTC. Translation: CASSSGTGEVETQYF.

This clone was seen a handful of times. The chain couples TRBV27 to TRBJ2-7; the D gene is possibly TRBD2 (6 bases). The germline V and J ends were trimmed by 5 bases and 6 bases, with 14 bases remaining between them. CDR3 size: 13 residues. Germline-derived CDR1 and CDR2 are MNHEY and SMNVEV (reference sequence). CDR3 residues: CASSVGTSAEQYF. CDR3 nucleotides: TGTGCCAGCAGTGTAGGGACTTCAGCCGAGCAGTACTTC.

V and J are TRBV9 and TRBJ2-2; 15 bases match TRBD2. This CDR3 is 16 amino acids long. The ends lost 4 bases at V and 6 bases at J; junction bases unmatched: 4. The germline CDR1 and CDR2 sequences are SGDLS and YYNGEE. The CDR3: CASSQRTSGRAGELFF. CDR3 nucleotides: TGTGCCAGCAGCCAAAGGACTAGCGGGAGGGCCGGGGAGCTGTTTTTT.